The clone carrying this T cell receptor beta chain was detected only a few times. Germline V gene sequence: CDR1 SGHTA, CDR2 FQGNSA. Trimming took 3 bases from V and 7 from J, leaving 16 bases between them. This CDR3 has 14 residues. This record belongs to a study of cytomegalovirus exposure and HLA in healthy donors. The primer mix had 60 Vbeta and 13 Jbeta primers. Data came from immunoSEQ multiplex PCR; TCRdb stores just in-frame clones and leaves some out. The sample includes fewer than 200,000 clones, about 72% seen only once; the top ten take about 1.6%. The sequence derives from a girl aged 5-17 years in good health and CMV-seronegative. The chain carries TRBV7-2 and TRBJ2-7; perhaps TRBD1 as D (6 bases). Material: PBMCs. The CDR3 here is CASSFASEGTEQYF. The CDR3 DNA reads as TGTGCCAGCAGCTTCGCCTCGGAAGGGACAGAGCAGTACTTC.